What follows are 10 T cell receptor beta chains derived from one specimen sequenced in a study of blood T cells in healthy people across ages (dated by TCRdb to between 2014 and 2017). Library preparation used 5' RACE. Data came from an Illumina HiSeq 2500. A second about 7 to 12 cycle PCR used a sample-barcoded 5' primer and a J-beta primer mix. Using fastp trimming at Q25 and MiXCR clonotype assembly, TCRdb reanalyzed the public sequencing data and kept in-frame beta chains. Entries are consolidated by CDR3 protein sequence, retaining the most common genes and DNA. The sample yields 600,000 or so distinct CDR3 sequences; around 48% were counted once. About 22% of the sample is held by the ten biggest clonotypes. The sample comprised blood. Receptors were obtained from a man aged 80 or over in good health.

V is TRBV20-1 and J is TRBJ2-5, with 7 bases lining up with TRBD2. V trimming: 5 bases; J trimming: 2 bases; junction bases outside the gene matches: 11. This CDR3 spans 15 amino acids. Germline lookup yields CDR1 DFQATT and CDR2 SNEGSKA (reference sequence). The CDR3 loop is CSAPPGGRAQETQYF. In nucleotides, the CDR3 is TGCAGTGCTCCCCCCGGGGGGAGGGCTCAAGAGACCCAGTACTTC.

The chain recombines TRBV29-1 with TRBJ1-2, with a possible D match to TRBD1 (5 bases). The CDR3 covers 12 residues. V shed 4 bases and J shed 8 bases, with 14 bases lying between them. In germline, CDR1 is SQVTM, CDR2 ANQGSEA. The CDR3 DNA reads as TGCAGCGTTGGGGGGACGGCTACGGGCTACACCTTC. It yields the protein CSVGGTATGYTF.

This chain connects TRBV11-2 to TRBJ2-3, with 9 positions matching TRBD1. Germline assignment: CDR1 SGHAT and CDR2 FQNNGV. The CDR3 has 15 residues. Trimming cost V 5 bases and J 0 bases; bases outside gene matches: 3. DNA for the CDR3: TGTGCCAGCAGCCGACAGGGGGTGAGCACAGATACGCAGTATTTT. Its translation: CASSRQGVSTDTQYF.

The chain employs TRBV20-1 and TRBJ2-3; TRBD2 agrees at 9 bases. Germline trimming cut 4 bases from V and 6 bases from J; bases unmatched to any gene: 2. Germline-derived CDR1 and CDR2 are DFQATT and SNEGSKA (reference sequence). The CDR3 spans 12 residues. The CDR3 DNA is TGCAGTGCTATAGCGGGAGAGGATACGCAGTATTTT. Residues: CSAIAGEDTQYF.

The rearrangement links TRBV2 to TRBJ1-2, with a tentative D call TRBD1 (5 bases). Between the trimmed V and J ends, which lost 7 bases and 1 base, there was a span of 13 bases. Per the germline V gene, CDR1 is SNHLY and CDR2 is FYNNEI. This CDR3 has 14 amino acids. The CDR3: CASILDRNNYGYTF. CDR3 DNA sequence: TGTGCCAGCATCCTCGACAGAAATAACTATGGCTACACCTTC. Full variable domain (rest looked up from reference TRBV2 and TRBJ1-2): EPEVTQTPSHQVTQMGQEVILRCVPISNHLYFYWYRQILGQKVEFLVSFYNNEISEKSEIFDDQFSVERPDGSNFTLKIRSTKLEDSAMYFCASILDRNNYGYTFGSGTRLTVV.

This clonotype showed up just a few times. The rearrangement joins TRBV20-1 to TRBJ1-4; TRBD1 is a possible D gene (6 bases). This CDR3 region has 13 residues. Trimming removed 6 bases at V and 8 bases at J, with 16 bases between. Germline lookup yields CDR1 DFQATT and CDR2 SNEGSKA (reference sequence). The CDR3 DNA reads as TGCAGTGCCCGAGGGGACATTGGGGAAAAACTGTTTTTT. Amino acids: CSARGDIGEKLFF.

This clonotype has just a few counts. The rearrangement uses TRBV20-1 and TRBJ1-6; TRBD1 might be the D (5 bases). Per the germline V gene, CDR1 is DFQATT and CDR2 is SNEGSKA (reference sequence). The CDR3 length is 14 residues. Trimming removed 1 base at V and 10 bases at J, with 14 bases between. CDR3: CSARGQGRESPLHF. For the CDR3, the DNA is TGCAGTGCTAGAGGGCAGGGACGAGAATCACCCCTCCACTTT.

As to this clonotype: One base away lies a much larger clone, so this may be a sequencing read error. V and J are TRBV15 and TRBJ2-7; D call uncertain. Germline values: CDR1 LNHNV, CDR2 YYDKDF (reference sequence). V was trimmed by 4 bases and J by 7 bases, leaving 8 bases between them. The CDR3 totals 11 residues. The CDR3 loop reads CATSNSDEQYF. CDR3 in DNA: TGTGCCACCAGCAACTCCGATGAGCAGTACTTC.

The CDR3 protein is CASSLAAGIIDSKGYGYTF. The CDR3 DNA sequence: TGTGCCAGCAGCTTAGCAGCCGGTATAATAGACAGCAAGGGCTATGGCTACACCTTC. The V call is TRBV7-9, the J call TRBJ1-2; D may be TRBD1 (5 bases). This CDR3 contains 19 residues. Germline CDR1 SEHNR, CDR2 FQNEAQ (reference sequence). The V end lost 0 bases, the J end lost 4 bases, and 24 bases lay between the germline ends.

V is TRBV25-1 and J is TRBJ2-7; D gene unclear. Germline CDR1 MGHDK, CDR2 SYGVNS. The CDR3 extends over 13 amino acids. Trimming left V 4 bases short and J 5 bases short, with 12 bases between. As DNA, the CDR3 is TGTGCCAGCAGTGGGTCGGTGGCAAACGAGCAGTACTTC. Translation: CASSGSVANEQYF.